The source of this T cell receptor beta chain is a study of T cell responses to AZD1222 COVID-19 vaccine. Study-wide points: Repertoire collection took place solely once the T cell response had peaked.

TCRdb's copy holds only in-frame clones and misses some; the assay was immunoSEQ multiplex PCR. Here the sample spans about 25,000 clones, 87% being singletons. Of note for this clone: What it binds is not known.

The sample in question was peripheral blood, obtained 28 days after the second AZD1222 dose. This sequence was found in an adult who received the AZD1222 COVID-19 vaccine.

DNA of the CDR3: TGTGCCAGCAGTACCGGGACCGTTCCCTACGAGCAGTACTTC. Its protein is CASSTGTVPYEQYF. The genes are TRBV28 and TRBJ2-7; tentatively, D is TRBD1 or TRBD2 (5 bases each). V lost 5 bases, J lost 2 bases, and 13 bases lay in between. Germline CDR1 and CDR2: MDHEN and SYDVKM. The CDR3 has 14 amino acids. Filled out from reference TRBV28 and TRBJ2-7, the complete variable domain reads DVKVTQSSRYLVKRTGEKVFLECVQDMDHENMFWYRQDPGLGLRLIYFSYDVKMKEKGDIPEGYSVSREKKERFSLILESASTNQTSMYLCASSTGTVPYEQYFGPGTRLTVT.